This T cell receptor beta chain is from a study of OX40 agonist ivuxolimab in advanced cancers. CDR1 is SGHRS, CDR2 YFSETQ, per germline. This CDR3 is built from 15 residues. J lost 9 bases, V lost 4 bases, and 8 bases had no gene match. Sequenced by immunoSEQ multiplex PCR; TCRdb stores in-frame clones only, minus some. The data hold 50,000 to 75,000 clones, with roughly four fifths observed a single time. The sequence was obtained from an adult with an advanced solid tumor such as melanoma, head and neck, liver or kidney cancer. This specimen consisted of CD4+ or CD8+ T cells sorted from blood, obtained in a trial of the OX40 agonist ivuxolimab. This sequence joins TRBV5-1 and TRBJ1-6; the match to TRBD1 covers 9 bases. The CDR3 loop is CASSPRQGDGSPLHF. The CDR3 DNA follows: TGCGCCAGCAGCCCCAGACAGGGGGACGGTTCACCCCTCCACTTT.